The source of this TCR beta chain is a study of T cell repertoires in cytomegalovirus infection. Regarding the study as a whole: The cumulative frequency of public TCR beta families distinguished individuals who carried CMV together with the relevant HLA. HLA-C-restricted CMV-specific TCR beta clonotypes were dominant in the ex vivo response.

Details on this clonotype: Its antigen is not known.

TCRdb reanalysed the reads using MiXCR and keeps one entry per CDR3 protein. The table shows roughly 140,000 distinct CDR3 sequences, with 20% to 25% occurring only once. The CDR3 is 13 residues long. V was trimmed by 6 bases and J by 4 bases, leaving 11 bases between them. Germline V gene sequence: CDR1 SNHLY, CDR2 FYNNEI. Input material: PBMCs. V usage is TRBV2 and J usage is TRBJ2-3; tentatively, D is TRBD2 (5 bases). The sequence was obtained from a human donor in good health (CMV status not recorded). Some clones in this sample may be carry-over from other donors' samples. The CDR3 coding sequence is TGTGCCAGCAGCGTCCTAGCTCCAGATACGCAGTATTTT. Amino acids: CASSVLAPDTQYF.